This T cell receptor (beta chain) derives from a study of T cells expressing NK-cell markers. Study summary: There were seven HCMV-seropositive donors and one seronegative donor among the eight sequenced. Study results and caveats: For a few donors, these clonotypes were likewise the leading ones in the CD3+CD56-NKG2C+ fraction. The study did not resolve the HCMV specificity of expanded NKG2C+ T cell clones.

A note on this clonotype: What it recognizes is unknown.

Production of TCR beta cDNA relied on 5'RACE template switching with UMIs. TCRdb reprocessed the 5' RACE reads and stores each CDR3 protein as one record, lacking DNA. This sample's clone table lists a few hundred thousand distinct CDR3 sequences. This sequence originates from a man aged 18 to 70 in good health. What was sequenced was blood T cells: a sorted CD56 or NKG2C T cell subset, CD4+ or CD8+ T cells, or bulk PBMC T cells (not recorded which).

The CDR3 here is CASRLAGRSGANVLTF. This chain joins TRBV10-2 and TRBJ2-6; TCRdb calls TRBD2, which cannot be checked without DNA. Germline V gene data show CDR1 as WSHSY and CDR2 as SAAADI. The CDR3 has 16 residues.